The sequence of this T cell receptor (beta chain) was determined in a study of T-cell reconstitution after alpha-beta-depleted transplantation in children. The study's findings and limits: At day 60, the high TCRbeta diversity found in some patients originated from recipient T cells and thymic progenitors that had survived.

The library targeted TCRbeta and was prepared with unique molecular identifiers. One entry per CDR3 protein results from TCRdb running MiXCR on the PCR reads. The sample carries a few hundred thousand distinct CDR3 sequences, 15% to 20% recorded once. As to this clonotype: No antigen is known for it.

The clonotype was recovered from a boy in the first two years of life who had a stem cell transplant for Wiskott-Aldrich syndrome, so the T cells may come from the graft donor. Sequencing was performed on PBMCs, mostly from graft donor cells, taken 360 days after TCRalphabeta/CD19-depleted stem cell transplant.

Here the CDR3 reads CASSSRLGDNQETQYF. The CDR3 coding sequence is TGCGCCAGCAGCTCCCGACTGGGGGATAACCAAGAGACCCAGTACTTC. The J gene is TRBJ2-5, the V gene TRBV4-3; TRBD1 or TRBD2 may be the D gene (5 bases each). Germline-derived CDR1 and CDR2 are LGHNA and YSLEER. V was cut by 5 bases and J by 0 bases, with 16 bases left in between. The CDR3 is 16 amino acids.